This entry is about one T cell receptor beta chain. This clone showed up just a few times. Its specific antigen is unknown. Base-call qualities are not available, and no considerably larger clone is one nucleotide away. The immunoSEQ assay, a bias-controlled multiplex PCR using V- and J-specific primers, was used to amplify TCR beta CDR3 regions from genomic DNA. A second PCR step added a proprietary barcode and Illumina adapter sequences to the CDR3 amplicons. CDR3 libraries were sequenced on an Illumina MiSeq instrument. The study's processing was this. Export and quality control were handled in immunoSEQ Analyzer 3.0, while downstream analyses relied on R Bioconductor and Immunarch. Only productive rearrangements in the normalized downsampled data set went into calculating the repertoire metrics. Clonotypes larger than 5 templates in the normalized cohort were defined as pathologically expanded. The Inverse Simpson Index served as the measure of repertoire diversity. To capture all clonotypes, the CMV-specificity analyses were run on the non-normalized data set. TCRdb holds this immuneACCESS table with in-frame rearrangements only. Some clones are missing; in checked studies, unresolved V genes explain under half, and the rest has no known cause. D and trimming were read from the DNA, whereas the V and J calls and clone size are those reported in that table. A total of about 14,000 clones appear in this sample, 62% of them only once. The ten largest clones add up to more than 9% of the sample.

Nuclei Lysis Solution was used to extract genomic DNA from fresh or cryopreserved unfractionated peripheral blood mononuclear cells. This specimen belongs to a study of T cell clonotyping in hematopoietic cell transplantation (dated by TCRdb to 2020 to 2023). About the full investigation: Blood from recipients was drawn roughly 28 days before transplant, then again at days 30, 100 and 180 after transplant. A total of more than 130 blood samples were collected in the study from approximately 34 consecutive transplant recipients and their related donors. Recruitment of patients was conducted between late 2015 and 2017, and follow-up was continued until September 2020 or death. What the study reported, not specific to this receptor: The sample size was limited, and because cells were not sorted, the contributions of CD4 and CD8 repertoires could not be separated. After transplant, TCR diversity in recipients dropped, and pathologically expanded clonotypes climbed progressively between day 30 and day 180. Broader posttransplant TCR repertoire diversity was predicted by donor and pretransplant recipient Inverse Simpson Index values. Only a small fraction of recipient repertoires overlapped donor repertoires, with over 97% appearing de novo at the given depth.

The trim is 0 bases for V and 1 base for J, with a gap of 3 bases between the germline ends. From the cysteine up to the phenylalanine, the CDR3 has a length of 13 residues. This entry keeps only the CDR3 DNA: 39 bases, framed from base 1. Via the germline V gene, CDR1 is SGHTA and CDR2 FQGNSA. Input material: PBMCs. The sequence links TRBV7-2 to TRBJ1-1, with no confidently assigned D gene. This TCR came from a human donor who either received an allogeneic hematopoietic cell transplant for a myeloid malignancy or was a related donor (not recorded which). Some clones in this sample may be carry-over from other donors' samples. The DNA sequence is TGTGCCAGCAGCTTAGCGTGGAACACTGAAGCTTTCTTT. The encoded protein is CASSLAWNTEAFF. Supplemented by the reference TRBV7-2 and TRBJ1-1 proteins around the CDR3, the complete variable domain is GAGVSQSPSNKVTEKGKDVELRCDPISGHTALYWYRQSLGQGLEFLIYFQGNSAPDKSGLPSDRFSAERTGGSVSTLTIQRTQQEDSAVYLCASSLAWNTEAFFGQGTRLTVV.